Listed below are T cell receptor beta chains from one sample, sequenced in a study of beta chain features in type 1 diabetes. Libraries were prepared by immunoSEQ multiplex PCR; TCRdb keeps only in-frame clonotypes and omits some of them. The sample lists fewer than 150,000 clones; less than 8.5% were seen once. Source material: central memory CD4+ T cells from blood. These TCRs come from a woman aged 25 to 39 in good health. Each CDR3 is given with its conserved first and last residue. The D gene is left open where the match is weak. Size is stated for part of the rows, as once, few or many counts, or as a class when the clone is expanded.

D,length,V,J,size,CDR3,DNA
TRBD1,14,TRBV6-1,TRBJ1-2,NA,CASRGQGASYGYTF,TGTGCCAGCAGGGGACAGGGGGCTAGCTATGGCTACACCTTC
NA,16,TRBV28,TRBJ1-4,NA,CASSFIPGSSNEKLFF,TGTGCCAGCAGTTTCATCCCGGGGTCCTCTAATGAAAAACTGTTTTTT
NA,13,TRBV6-4,TRBJ1-1,NA,CASSETSNTEAFF,TGTGCCAGCAGTGAAACAAGTAACACTGAAGCTTTCTTT
NA,15,TRBV9,TRBJ2-5,few,CASSVGGPIKETQYF,TGTGCCAGCAGCGTAGGGGGGCCTATCAAAGAGACCCAGTACTTC
TRBD2,15,TRBV4-3,TRBJ2-1,NA,CASSQGTRTYNEQFF,TGCGCCAGCAGCCAAGGGACTAGAACCTACAATGAGCAGTTCTTC
NA,13,TRBV7-9,TRBJ1-1,many,CASSFTGNTEAFF,TGTGCCAGCAGCTTCACGGGGAACACTGAAGCTTTCTTT
NA,13,TRBV9,TRBJ2-1,NA,CASSANPADRRFF,TGTGCCAGCAGCGCGAACCCAGCGGACCGTAGGTTCTTC
TRBD1,15,TRBV7-3,TRBJ2-1,NA,CASSPQGATYNEQFF,TGTGCCAGCAGCCCACAGGGGGCTACCTACAATGAGCAGTTCTTC
NA,16,TRBV28,TRBJ2-2,few,CASSLSPGDRTGELFF,TGTGCCAGCAGTTTGTCGCCAGGGGATCGTACCGGGGAGCTGTTTTTT
NA,15,TRBV4-3,TRBJ1-5,few,CASSHRLNSNQPQHF,TGCGCCAGCAGCCATCGACTCAATAGCAATCAGCCCCAGCATTTT
NA,13,TRBV7-6,TRBJ2-5,NA,CASSFPLEETQYF,TGTGCCAGCAGCTTCCCATTAGAAGAGACCCAGTACTTC
TRBD2,18,TRBV5-6,TRBJ2-1,many,CASSPGLAGWGSYNEQFF,TGTGCCAGCAGCCCGGGACTAGCGGGATGGGGGTCCTACAATGAGCAGTTCTTC
TRBD1,14,TRBV5-1,TRBJ2-5,few,CASSGGQLQETQYF,TGCGCCAGCAGCGGGGGACAGCTACAAGAGACCCAGTACTTC